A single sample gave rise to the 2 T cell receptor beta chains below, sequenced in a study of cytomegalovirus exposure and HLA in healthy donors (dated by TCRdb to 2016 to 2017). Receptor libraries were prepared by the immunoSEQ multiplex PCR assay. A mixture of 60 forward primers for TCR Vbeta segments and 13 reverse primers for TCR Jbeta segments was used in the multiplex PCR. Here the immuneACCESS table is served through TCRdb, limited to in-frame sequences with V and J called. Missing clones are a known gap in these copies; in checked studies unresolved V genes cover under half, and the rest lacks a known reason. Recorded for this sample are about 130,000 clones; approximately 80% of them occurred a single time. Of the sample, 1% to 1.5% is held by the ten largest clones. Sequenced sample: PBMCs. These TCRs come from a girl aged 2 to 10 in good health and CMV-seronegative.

CDR3 bases: TGTGCCAGCAGCTTGGGGTTTACCGGGACAGGGATCACCTACGAGCAGTACTTC. Amino acid sequence: CASSLGFTGTGITYEQYF. The chain employs TRBV5-6 and TRBJ2-7; 9 bases align to TRBD1. This CDR3 contains 18 residues. Germline-derived CDR1 and CDR2 are SGHDT and YYEEEE. The J segment lost 2 bases and the V segment lost 0 bases, leaving 12 bases of the junction unmatched.

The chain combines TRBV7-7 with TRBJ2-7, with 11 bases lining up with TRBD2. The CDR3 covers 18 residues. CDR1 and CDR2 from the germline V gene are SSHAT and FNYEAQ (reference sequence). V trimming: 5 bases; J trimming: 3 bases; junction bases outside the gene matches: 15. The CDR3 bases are TGTGCCAGCAGCCCGGGGACTAGCGGACCTCAGGGTAACTACGAGCAGTACTTC. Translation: CASSPGTSGPQGNYEQYF.